Below are 13 T cell receptor beta chains sequenced from a single sample in a study of T cells in Graves' hyperthyroidism and ophthalmopathy (dated by TCRdb to the late 2010s). Libraries were built with multiplex PCR. TCRdb names Illumina HiSeq 2000 as the instrument used. Amplification of TCR beta CDR3 regions was carried out from RNA transcripts. The TCR CDR3 was subjected to a first round of RT-PCR using the HTBI primer set and the Qiagen OneStep RT-PCR kit. The raw public data were reprocessed by TCRdb itself: fastp quality trimming at Q25, MiXCR clonotype calling, in-frame beta chains only. Merged by CDR3 protein, the rows form single entries marked with the most common genes and DNA. This sample comprises a few hundred thousand distinct CDR3 sequences, under 20% of them detected only once. 40% of the sample belongs to the ten largest clones. The sample taken for sequencing was blood. All receptors derive from a man younger than 35 with Graves' ophthalmopathy.

Turning to this clonotype: A much larger clone lies a single base off, so this may be a read error. The chain has TRBV6-5 and TRBJ2-2, with D perhaps matching TRBD1 or TRBD2 (6 bases each). Germline V CDR1 and CDR2: MNHEY, SVGAGI. The CDR3 contains 16 residues. CDR3 region: CASSYARTGRTGELSF. The CDR3 DNA reads as TGTGCCAGCAGTTACGCACGTACAGGGAGGACCGGGGAGCTGTCTTTT.

This clonotype was observed at least ten times. The CDR3: CASSFGVPNEQFF. DNA of the CDR3: TGTGCCAGCAGCTTCGGTGTGCCGAATGAGCAGTTCTTC. The chain is built from TRBV7-9 and TRBJ2-1; D is uncertain. CDR3 size: 13 residues. With 3 bases removed from V and 7 bases from J, the gap between germline ends came to 10 bases. Germline lookup yields CDR1 SEHNR and CDR2 FQNEAQ (reference sequence). Together with reference TRBV7-9 and TRBJ2-1, the CDR3 gives the full variable domain: DTGVSQNPRHKITKRGQNVTFRCDPISEHNRLYWYRQTLGQGPEFLTYFQNEAQLEKSRLLSDRFSAERPKGSFSTLEIQRTEQGDSAMYLCASSFGVPNEQFFGPGTRLTVL.

The sample holds many counts of this clonotype. The CDR3 loop reads CASASTGDYGYTF. DNA for the CDR3: TGTGCCAGCGCCAGCACAGGGGACTATGGCTACACCTTC. The J gene is TRBJ1-2, the V gene TRBV6-2 or TRBV6-3; 7 bases are shared with TRBD1. The CDR3 contains 13 residues. Germline V lookup: CDR1 MNHEY, CDR2 SVGEGT. Unmatched junction bases numbered 6, after V lost 8 bases and J lost 3 bases.

This clonotype was seen ten or more times. The chain combines TRBV3-1 with TRBJ2-1; maybe TRBD1 (5 bases). The V gene lost 4 bases and the J gene lost 8 bases, with 9 bases spanning the gap. The germline V gene has CDR1 LGHDT and CDR2 YNNKEL (reference sequence). There are 12 residues in the CDR3. The CDR3 bases are TGTGCCAGCAGCCTTGACAGCGATGAGCAGTTCTTC. Its protein product is CASSLDSDEQFF.

This clonotype appeared many times. The chain recombines TRBV20-1 with TRBJ2-7, with D possibly matching TRBD1 (6 bases). The CDR3 extends over 13 amino acids. Trimming removed 2 bases at V and 3 bases at J, with 11 bases between. Germline values: CDR1 DFQATT, CDR2 SNEGSKA (reference sequence). In DNA form, the CDR3 reads TGCAGTGCTAGAAACAGGGCCTTCTACGAGCAGTACTTC. Its translation is CSARNRAFYEQYF.

This clonotype turned up a few times. This chain links TRBV6-1 with TRBJ2-3, with 10 nucleotides matching TRBD2. CDR1 and CDR2 (germline): MNHNS, SASEGT. This CDR3 has 18 residues. The V gene end was trimmed by 6 bases and the J gene end by 1 base; junction bases not matched to a gene: 13. This CDR3 reads CASRTSGETNPRTDTQYF. CDR3 nucleotide sequence: TGTGCCAGCAGAACTAGCGGGGAAACCAATCCCCGCACAGATACGCAGTATTTT.

This clonotype was observed once. V gene TRBV7-9 combines with J gene TRBJ1-4; D uncertain. Germline CDR1 and CDR2: SEHNR and FQNEAQ (reference sequence). CDR3 length: 13 residues. The V end lost 1 base, the J end lost 8 bases, and 8 bases lay between the germline ends. The CDR3 sequence is CASSLGAGEKLFF. Here the CDR3 DNA reads TGTGCCAGCAGCTTAGGGGCCGGCGAAAAACTGTTTTTT.

This clonotype occurred many times. CDR3 loop: CAIQEPGGLETQYF. CDR3 coding DNA: TGTGCCATCCAAGAACCGGGGGGCCTGGAGACCCAGTACTTC. J is TRBJ2-5 and V is TRBV10-3; TRBD2 is a possible D gene (7 bases). The germline CDR1 and CDR2 sequences are ENHRY and SYGVKD. The CDR3 consists of 14 residues. The V end lost 8 bases, the J end lost 5 bases, and 18 bases lay between the germline ends.

The rearrangement links TRBV9 to TRBJ2-3, with TRBD2 matching 7 bases. The CDR3 loop spans 16 amino acids. Per the germline V gene, CDR1 is SGDLS and CDR2 is YYNGEE. The junction had 11 bases not matched to a gene; V was cut back by 4 bases and J by 3 bases. The CDR3 region is CASSLGLVPGTDTQYF. DNA of the CDR3: TGTGCCAGCAGCCTTGGACTAGTCCCTGGGACAGATACGCAGTATTTT.

This clonotype was observed a handful of times. The J gene is TRBJ2-1, the V gene TRBV5-5; D is perhaps TRBD2 (6 bases). This CDR3 is built from 14 residues. Trimming pared 0 bases from V and 7 bases from J, leaving 11 bases between. Germline CDR1 SGHKS, CDR2 YYEKEE (reference sequence). The CDR3, as DNA: TGTGCCAGCAGCTTGGCGGGACTCCGAAATGAGCAGTTCTTC. It specifies CASSLAGLRNEQFF.

This clonotype was counted a few times. V is TRBV24-1 and J is TRBJ2-1, with a weak D call TRBD2 (6 bases). Deletions cut 4 bases from V and 9 bases from J, with 12 bases between. The CDR3 contains 13 residues. Germline CDR1 reads KGHDR; CDR2 reads SFDVKD. CDR3 region: CATSERGWGEQFF. CDR3 DNA: TGTGCCACCAGTGAGCGGGGTTGGGGTGAGCAGTTCTTC.

The rearrangement uses TRBV5-8 and TRBJ2-4; the D gene is possibly TRBD2 (5 bases). CDR3 length equals 16 residues. Germline V gene lookup returns CDR1 SGHTS and CDR2 YDEGEE. The germline V and J ends were trimmed by 0 bases and 4 bases, with 14 bases remaining between them. CDR3: CASSLAGVLVKNIQYF. The DNA of the CDR3 is TGTGCCAGCAGCTTGGCCGGGGTTTTAGTAAAAAACATTCAGTACTTC.

This clonotype has a count of ten or more. The chain joins TRBV7-9 to TRBJ2-7; D could derive from TRBD1 or TRBD2 (5 bases each). CDR1 and CDR2 from the germline V gene are SEHNR and FQNEAQ (reference sequence). This CDR3 is 16 amino acids long. The germline V and J ends were trimmed by 4 bases and 6 bases, with 22 bases remaining between them. The DNA of the CDR3 is TGTGCCAGCAGCTCCCCCCCGAGGGGTCTCGTCCGCGAGCAGTACTTC. Its protein is CASSSPPRGLVREQYF.